The next 10 T cell receptor beta chains were all read from a single sample in a study of beta chain features in type 1 diabetes. The isolated RNA, all of it, was reverse transcribed, so expressed TCRB transcripts were what got sequenced. Assay: immunoSEQ multiplex PCR; the TCRdb copy retains only in-frame clones and omits some. The table includes about 900,000 clones, 17% detected once. Sequenced: naive CD4+ T cells from blood. The receptors shown here come from a woman aged 18-35 years in good health.

This clone showed up just a few times. The V gene is TRBV4-2, the J gene TRBJ2-5, with 8 bases that match TRBD1. Germline lookup yields CDR1 LGHNA and CDR2 YNFKEQ. V lost 1 base and J lost 5; bases outside the gene matches: 3. The CDR3 runs 14 residues. CDR3 nucleotide sequence: TGTGCCAGCAGCCAAGCGGACAGGGTGGAGACCCAGTACTTC. It translates to CASSQADRVETQYF.

The CDR3 bases are TGTGCCAGCAGCCAAGTCCCGGACAGGGGGCACAATGAGCAGTTCTTC. Protein sequence: CASSQVPDRGHNEQFF. This sequence joins TRBV4-2 and TRBJ2-1; 11 bases are shared with TRBD1. Germline V gene lookup returns CDR1 LGHNA and CDR2 YNFKEQ. With V trimmed by 1 base and J by 5 bases, 4 bases remained unmatched. This CDR3 spans 16 amino acids.

The V and J genes are TRBV5-6 and TRBJ2-5; D unclear. This CDR3 is built from 13 residues. With 3 bases removed from V and 0 bases from J, the gap between germline ends came to 6 bases. CDR1 SGHDT and CDR2 YYEEEE come from the germline V gene. This chain's CDR3 is CASSSTYQETQYF. DNA of the CDR3: TGTGCCAGCAGCTCAACGTACCAAGAGACCCAGTACTTC.

This clone was detected a few times. The CDR3 DNA reads TGTGCCAGCAGCATCCGAACAGCCTCCTATGGCTACACCTTC. Translating it yields CASSIRTASYGYTF. This chain connects TRBV7-2 to TRBJ1-2; no firm D call. The CDR3 length is 14 residues. Per the germline V gene, CDR1 is SGHTA and CDR2 is FQGNSA. V was cut by 5 bases and J by 4 bases, with 14 bases left in between.

This chain uses TRBV7-2 with TRBJ1-2; possibly TRBD1 for D (6 bases). Germline V gene sequence: CDR1 SGHTA, CDR2 FQGNSA. The V and J ends lost 4 bases and 7 bases respectively, with 19 bases between them. CDR3 length: 15 amino acids. The CDR3 protein is CASSSDTGILAGYTF. The CDR3 nucleotides read TGTGCCAGCAGCTCAGACACAGGGATTCTCGCTGGCTACACCTTC.

This clone was picked up a small number of times. This chain connects TRBV29-1 to TRBJ1-4; maybe TRBD1 (5 bases). The V end lost 7 bases, the J end lost 4 bases, and 13 bases lay between the germline ends. This CDR3 is built from 13 residues. Germline assignment: CDR1 SQVTM and CDR2 ANQGSEA. In DNA, the CDR3 is TGCAGCGCAACGGGACGGAATAATGAAAAACTGTTTTTT. Translated: CSATGRNNEKLFF.

The chain couples TRBV27 to TRBJ2-7, with a weak D call TRBD2 (6 bases). The CDR3 runs 15 residues. CDR1 is MNHEY, CDR2 SMNVEV, per germline (reference sequence). V shed 6 bases and J shed 4 bases, with 19 bases lying between them. The CDR3 DNA is TGTGCCAGCAGCCAGTGGGGCGGGACGGCATACGAGCAGTACTTC. It specifies CASSQWGGTAYEQYF.

In regard to this clone: At the DNA level, this CDR3 is encoded by other sequences in the same sample as well. The chain links TRBV20-1 to TRBJ2-1; D possibly corresponds to TRBD1 (6 bases). Germline CDR1 is DFQATT and CDR2 is SNEGSKA (reference sequence). V was cut by 2 bases and J by 13 bases, with 12 bases left in between. This CDR3 spans 11 amino acids. The DNA of the CDR3 is TGCAGTGCTAGATCGGGACAAGCCCAGTTCTTC. Its protein product is CSARSGQAQFF.

The V gene is TRBV28, the J gene TRBJ1-2; the D gene is possibly TRBD1 (6 bases). V lost 6 bases to trimming and J lost 10 bases, with 15 bases between them. Germline V gene data show CDR1 as MDHEN and CDR2 as SYDVKM. This CDR3 region has 12 residues. Written as DNA, the CDR3 is TGTGCCAGCAGCACCCCGGGGGGGGCCTACACCTTC. Residues: CASSTPGGAYTF.

The genes are TRBV4-2 and TRBJ2-3; 8 bases are shared with TRBD2. Unmatched junction bases numbered 9, after V lost 2 bases and J lost 2 bases. CDR1 and CDR2 from the germline V gene are LGHNA and YNFKEQ. The CDR3 spans 17 residues. The CDR3 coding sequence is TGTGCCAGCAGCCAACTTGGACTAGCAGATCCCACAGATACGCAGTATTTT. This gives the protein CASSQLGLADPTDTQYF.